These 19 T cell receptor beta chains were all obtained from the same sample, sequenced in a study of CD8 T cells in Susac syndrome. RNA, at about 0.45 to 1 ug, was reverse transcribed with random hexamers. TCRdb fed the immunoSEQ multiplex PCR reads into MiXCR, producing one record per CDR3 protein. This repertoire shows roughly 190,000 distinct CDR3 sequences, around 95% found once; its top ten account for about 0.17%. What was sequenced was CD8+ T cells from PBMCs. These TCRs come from a human donor with Susac syndrome.

CDR3 in DNA: TGTGCCAGCAGTCCGACCGCGACAGGGTGGCAGCCCCAGCATTTT. Protein product: CASSPTATGWQPQHF. This rearrangement joins TRBV6-5 to TRBJ1-5; 7 bases are a match to TRBD1. Trimming took 5 bases from V and 7 from J; bases not matched to a gene: 11. Germline V gene sequence: CDR1 MNHEY, CDR2 SVGAGI. This CDR3 contains 15 residues.

V usage is TRBV6-5 and J usage is TRBJ1-6; D possibly corresponds to TRBD1 (6 bases). Germline CDR1 MNHEY, CDR2 SVGAGI. Trimming took 2 bases from V and 10 from J, leaving 15 bases between them. The CDR3 is made up of 15 amino acids. The CDR3 nucleotides read TGTGCCAGCAGTTACCTTACAGGGACGTCGTCACCCCTCCACTTT. It specifies CASSYLTGTSSPLHF.

The rearrangement links TRBV5-1 to TRBJ2-7; TRBD2 is a possible D gene (6 bases). The CDR3 length is 16 residues. Trimming took off 4 bases at V and 5 bases at J, with 22 bases between the two ends. In germline, CDR1 is SGHRS, CDR2 YFSETQ. CDR3 residues: CASSHVDVGGRNEQYF. The DNA for the CDR3 is TGCGCCAGCAGCCACGTTGATGTAGGAGGGAGGAACGAGCAGTACTTC.

This chain connects TRBV3-1 to TRBJ2-7, with 12 nucleotides matching TRBD2. The ends lost 5 bases at V and 3 bases at J; junction bases unmatched: 17. This CDR3 comprises 19 residues. Germline V lookup: CDR1 LGHDT, CDR2 YNNKEL (reference sequence). DNA of the CDR3: TGTGCCAGCAGCTCATCGGGACTAGCGGGTCCCGAGTTCGGCTACGAGCAGTACTTC. Translating gives CASSSSGLAGPEFGYEQYF.

The chain has TRBV9 and TRBJ2-5, with unresolved D. The CDR3 is 12 residues long. In germline, CDR1 is SGDLS, CDR2 YYNGEE. V lost 3 bases and J 5 bases, leaving 8 bases between the germline ends. CDR3 bases: TGTGCCAGCAGCGCGAGCGACGAGACCCAGTACTTC. Translation gives CASSASDETQYF.

The J gene is TRBJ1-3, the V gene TRBV5-1; D is unresolved. The CDR3 loop spans 14 amino acids. V lost 6 bases and J 0 bases, leaving 10 bases between the germline ends. The V gene's germline CDR1 is SGHRS and CDR2 YFSETQ. CDR3 in DNA: TGCGCCAGCAAAGAGGCTCTCTCTGGAAACACCATATATTTT. Translating gives CASKEALSGNTIYF. Full variable domain (missing parts from reference TRBV5-1 and TRBJ1-3): KAGVTQTPRYLIKTRGQQVTLSCSPISGHRSVSWYQQTPGQGLQFLFEYFSETQRNKGNFPGRFSGRQFSNSRSEMNVSTLELGDSALYLCASKEALSGNTIYFGEGSWLTVV.

The chain links TRBV20-1 to TRBJ2-1; 11 nucleotides match TRBD2. V lost 0 bases, J lost 8 bases, and 6 bases stayed unmatched. The germline gives CDR1 DFQATT, CDR2 SNEGSKA (reference sequence). The CDR3 is made up of 15 amino acids. CDR3 nucleotide sequence: TGCAGTGCTAGAGAAGGCGGACTAGCGGGCGATGAGCAGTTCTTC. Residues: CSAREGGLAGDEQFF.

A single count supports this clonotype. V usage is TRBV3-1 and J usage is TRBJ2-1, with D unresolved. V was cut by 0 bases and J by 10 bases, with 10 bases left in between. Germline CDR1 LGHDT, CDR2 YNNKEL (reference sequence). The CDR3 has 13 residues. The CDR3 loop is CASSQETEREQFF. The CDR3 coding sequence is TGTGCCAGCAGCCAAGAGACCGAGAGAGAGCAGTTCTTC.

The chain has TRBV9 and TRBJ2-6; D unresolved. The V gene lost 4 bases and the J gene lost 1 base, with 6 bases spanning the gap. The CDR3 has 14 residues. Germline V gene data show CDR1 as SGDLS and CDR2 as YYNGEE. CDR3 loop: CASSMASGANVLTF. CDR3 nucleotides: TGTGCCAGCAGCATGGCTTCTGGGGCCAACGTCCTGACTTTC.

The chain combines TRBV4-2 with TRBJ2-7; D perhaps matches TRBD2 (6 bases). V shed 2 bases and J shed 5 bases, with 16 bases lying between them. Germline V gene lookup returns CDR1 LGHNA and CDR2 YNFKEQ. The CDR3 has 15 residues. CDR3 protein: CASSQTGTQPHEQYF. As DNA, the CDR3 is TGTGCCAGCAGCCAAACCGGGACTCAGCCCCACGAGCAGTACTTC.

CDR3 sequence: CASSFPARAEAPSYEQYF. CDR3 in DNA: TGTGCCAGCAGCTTTCCTGCCAGGGCAGAGGCCCCCTCCTACGAGCAGTACTTC. The genes are TRBV7-9 and TRBJ2-7; tentatively, D is TRBD1 (5 bases). The V gene's germline CDR1 is SEHNR and CDR2 FQNEAQ (reference sequence). V lost 3 bases and J 0 bases, leaving 21 bases between the germline ends. This CDR3 region has 18 residues.

The chain links TRBV9 to TRBJ2-7, with D perhaps matching TRBD1 (6 bases). CDR3 length: 13 amino acids. Germline V CDR1 and CDR2: SGDLS, YYNGEE. With 0 bases removed from V and 5 bases from J, the gap between germline ends came to 9 bases. DNA for the CDR3: TGTGCCAGCAGCGTAGACAGGGCCAACGAGCAGTACTTC. Residues: CASSVDRANEQYF. Filled out from reference TRBV9 and TRBJ2-7, the complete variable domain reads DSGVTQTPKHLITATGQRVTLRCSPRSGDLSVYWYQQSLDQGLQFLIQYYNGEERAKGNILERFSAQQFPDLHSELNLSSLELGDSALYFCASSVDRANEQYFGPGTRLTVT.

The genes are TRBV20-1 and TRBJ1-1, with D unresolved. This CDR3 comprises 15 residues. Per the germline V gene, CDR1 is DFQATT and CDR2 is SNEGSKA (reference sequence). V lost 1 base and J 0 bases, leaving 12 bases between the germline ends. CDR3 sequence (DNA): TGCAGTGCTAGAGCTGCTTGGTCCTTGAACACTGAAGCTTTCTTT. Translating gives CSARAAWSLNTEAFF.

V is TRBV27 and J is TRBJ2-7, with D unclear. V was trimmed by 6 bases and J by 1 base, leaving 4 bases between them. The CDR3 consists of 11 residues. The germline gives CDR1 MNHEY, CDR2 SMNVEV (reference sequence). In DNA, the CDR3 is TGTGCCAGCAGGGGGTCCTACGAGCAGTACTTC. As protein: CASRGSYEQYF.

The rearrangement joins TRBV6-5 to TRBJ2-7; TRBD1 matches at 7 bases. Germline-derived CDR1 and CDR2 are MNHEY and SVGAGI. V shed 6 bases, J shed 3 bases, and the junction held 5 bases outside the gene matches. The CDR3 has 13 residues. In nucleotides, the CDR3 is TGTGCCAGCAGCCGGGACAGTTTCTACGAGCAGTACTTC. Its translation: CASSRDSFYEQYF.

V usage is TRBV9 and J usage is TRBJ2-7; perhaps TRBD2 as D (7 bases). Trimming removed 7 bases at V and 2 bases at J, with 16 bases between. Looked up from germline, CDR1 is SGDLS and CDR2 is YYNGEE. The CDR3 is 14 amino acids. The DNA of the CDR3 is TGTGCCAGCGGAGGGGGGGAGGGAACCTACGAGCAGTACTTC. Translation gives CASGGGEGTYEQYF.

The chain employs TRBV7-9 and TRBJ1-4; D gene ambiguous. This CDR3 is built from 14 residues. V was clipped by 0 bases and J by 4 bases, with 6 bases between them. Per germline, CDR1 SEHNR and CDR2 FQNEAQ (reference sequence). This chain's CDR3 is CASSLASGNEKLFF. The CDR3 DNA reads as TGTGCCAGCAGCTTAGCTTCTGGTAATGAAAAACTGTTTTTT.

DNA of the CDR3: TGCAGTGCTCGCGCCCCCGGACAGGGGAACTATGGCTACACCTTC. Encoded protein: CSARAPGQGNYGYTF. The chain recombines TRBV20-1 with TRBJ1-2, with 9 nucleotides matching TRBD1. Germline loops: CDR1 DFQATT, CDR2 SNEGSKA (reference sequence). This CDR3 comprises 15 residues. V gave up 5 bases and J gave up 2 bases; unmatched junction bases: 9.

This clonotype is a singleton in its sample. The junction differs from germline at one of its ends, possibly a read error. The chain uses TRBV2 and TRBJ2-7; perhaps TRBD1 as D (5 bases). The germline CDR1 and CDR2 sequences are SNHLY and FYNNEI. The CDR3 spans 14 residues. The CDR3 spells CASSGGREFYEQHF. DNA of the CDR3: TGTGCCAGCAGTGGGGGCAGGGAATTCTACGAGCAGCACTTC.